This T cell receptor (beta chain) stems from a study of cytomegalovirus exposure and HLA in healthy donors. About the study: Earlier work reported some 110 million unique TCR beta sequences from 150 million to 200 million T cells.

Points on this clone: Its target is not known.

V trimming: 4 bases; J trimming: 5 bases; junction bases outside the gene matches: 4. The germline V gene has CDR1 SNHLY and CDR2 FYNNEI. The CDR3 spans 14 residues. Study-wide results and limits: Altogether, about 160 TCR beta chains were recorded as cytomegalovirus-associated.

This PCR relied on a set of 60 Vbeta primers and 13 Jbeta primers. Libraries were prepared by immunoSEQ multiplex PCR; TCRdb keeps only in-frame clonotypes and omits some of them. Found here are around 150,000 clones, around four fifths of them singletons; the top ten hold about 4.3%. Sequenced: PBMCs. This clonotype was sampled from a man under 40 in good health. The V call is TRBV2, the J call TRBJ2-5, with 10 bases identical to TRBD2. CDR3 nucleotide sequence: TGTGCCAGCAGTGGACTAGCGGGTGGGGAGACCCAGTACTTC. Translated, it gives CASSGLAGGETQYF.